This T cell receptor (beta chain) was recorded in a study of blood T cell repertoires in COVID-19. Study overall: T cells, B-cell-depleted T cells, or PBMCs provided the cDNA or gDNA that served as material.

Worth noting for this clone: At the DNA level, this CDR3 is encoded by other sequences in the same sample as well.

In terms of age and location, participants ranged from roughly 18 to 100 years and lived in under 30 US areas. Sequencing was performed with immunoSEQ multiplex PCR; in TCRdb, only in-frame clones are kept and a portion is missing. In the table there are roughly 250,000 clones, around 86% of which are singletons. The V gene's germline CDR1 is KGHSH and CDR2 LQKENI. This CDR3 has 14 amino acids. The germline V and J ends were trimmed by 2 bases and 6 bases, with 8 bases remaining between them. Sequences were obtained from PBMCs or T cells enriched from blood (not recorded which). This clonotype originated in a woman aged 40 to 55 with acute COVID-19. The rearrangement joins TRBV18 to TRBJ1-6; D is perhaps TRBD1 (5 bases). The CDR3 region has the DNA TGTGCCAGCTCACCAGGCCAGGGTAATTCACCCCTCCACTTT. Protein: CASSPGQGNSPLHF.